Detailed here is one T cell receptor (beta chain). Germline V gives CDR1 MDHEN, CDR2 SYDVKM. The CDR3 length is 11 residues. V was clipped by 6 bases and J by 8 bases, with 10 bases between them. The sample is drawn from a study of blood T cell repertoires in COVID-19. Whole-study context: In each case, the material was cDNA or gDNA derived from T cells, B-cell-depleted T cells, or PBMCs.

Only in-frame clones appear in the TCRdb table, and some are missing; sequencing was by immunoSEQ multiplex PCR. Of roughly 330,000 clones in the sample, roughly 88% are singletons; the top ten hold over 4.5%. Clinical history as reported by participants underpinned cohort assignment. Donors in Cohort 3 who had recovered were those with two negative PCRs, healthcare professional clearance, or resolution of their symptoms. The gene calls are TRBV28 and TRBJ1-2; D possibly corresponds to TRBD1 (5 bases). The sample consisted of PBMCs or T cells enriched from blood (not recorded which). The sequence was collected from a young man who had recovered from COVID-19. CDR3 DNA: TGTGCCAGCAGGCAGCCAGGGGGCTACACCTTC. This gives the protein CASRQPGGYTF.